This TCR beta chain was sequenced in a study of long-term antiretroviral therapy in people with HIV (dated by TCRdb to between 2021 and 2023). At the level of the whole study: Collection of the earliest samples took place about a decade ahead of the 2015 WHO recommendation for immediate ART, at a time when ART was typically delayed until CD4 counts fell. Of the roughly 27 participants with HIV, about a dozen were female. A total of approximately 200 cryopreserved PBMC samples came from a few dozen adults with confirmed HIV infection and were collected serially over a mean of approximately six years (range 1-12). A retrospective serial study tested whether ART initiation and durable HIV suppression were associated with changes in peripheral blood TRB repertoire composition and diversity. No cross-contamination during QIAcube processing turned up in test extractions that ran a monoclonal T-cell line alongside around 34 polyclonal samples. Results the study describes overall, beyond this receptor: No data were available on ART adherence, viral resistance or therapy changes, limiting inferences about post-ART repertoire changes. The samples were dated from the mid-2000s to the late 2010s, and the ART regimens that were used may be less effective than current ART regimens. Because PBMC availability was limited, only the TCR beta chain was sequenced, with no alpha chain pairing. ART initiation was associated with a significant increase in TRB diversity, but diversity stayed significantly below transplant donor controls even after long-term ART. HIV repertoires had narrower CDR3 length ranges than controls, and the network structure suggested an antigen-experienced repertoire that shifted only slightly toward naive after ART. Because pre-ART samples had limited cell numbers, profiling was done on unsorted PBMC rather than on sorted CD4+ and CD8+ T cells. Expanded TRB clones identified before ART initiation dominated the repertoire across all time points, though the dominance fluctuated and decreased in many PLHIV after ART.

The CDR3 starts with the cysteine, ends with the phenylalanine, and has 20 residues. Only the CDR3 portion is preserved as DNA: 60 bases, with reading frame beginning at the first base. On this clone: Its recognized antigen is unknown. Nothing much larger sits one base from this clone, and base qualities are not available.

The immunoSEQ hsTCRB v3.0 assay was used at survey level resolution to sequence the TRB variable region. The target sequencing depth for TRB was about 35,000-50,000 T-cell genomes per sample. TRB libraries were pooled and sequenced on an Illumina MiSeq using a v3 150-cycle kit. The published analysis was carried out like this. Analysis of repertoires was carried out in R inside a reproducible Nextflow workflow spanning QC, data transformation and analysis. LymphoSeq2, an R package for AIRR-Seq data exploration, was used to implement custom analyses. Several samples that yielded fewer than 5000 total TRB sequences were excluded, so that approximately 200 HIV repertoires were analyzed. Among the 170 to 200 retained HIV repertoires, some 60 were collected before ART initiation and around 130 after ART initiation. Repertoires were downsampled to 5000 TRB nucleotide sequences, and summary statistics were averaged over 100 downsampling iterations. TRB sequences were retained for analysis only if CDR3 regions of at least seven amino acids were present. A Shannon entropy-derived clonality score and the Gini coefficient were used to measure diversity. In the repertoire networks, any two of the top 5000 CDR3 amino acid sequences were connected whenever the two sequences differed by an edit distance of one. For TRB CDR3 amino acid sequences, antigen specificity groups and MHC restriction were predicted with GLIPH2. Known CMV, EBV, HIV or tissue antigen associations were flagged by matching CDR3 amino acid sequences against VDJdb and McPAS-TCR. Pre-ART, post-ART and control groups were compared with Wilcoxon signed-rank tests and Holm-Bonferroni correction. TCRdb's version of the immuneACCESS table is confined to in-frame rearrangements and falls short of the full clone set. An unresolved V gene accounts for under half of the shortfall where checked; the remainder is of unknown origin. The DNA gave D and trimming, while V, J and clone size come from that table. In this sample the table shows more than 7,000 clones, around 70% of which occur a single time. Together, the top ten hold roughly 15% of the sample.

Inclusion was restricted to participants for whom at least one PBMC sample before ART initiation and at least two post-ART samples were available. Every participant with HIV received treatment in the United States of America. Before DNA extraction, cryopreserved samples of about 0.95-10 million PBMC were thawed and washed. At the time of the earliest PBMC sample, participants with HIV were aged between roughly 20 and 54 years. Each participant contributed PBMC samples from 1-4 timepoints before ART initiation and 2-8 timepoints after ART initiation, with a median of 7 samples. Serial HIV viral load, CD4+ T-cell count, ART history and demographic data were obtained for every participant. Using a Qiagen kit on a QIAcube, genomic DNA was extracted from unsorted PBMC, with samples processed in batches of 12.

The input for sequencing was unsorted PBMCs, taken around 0.9 years before starting antiretroviral therapy. The TCR originated in a man aged 35 to 55 with HIV. The chain joins TRBV21-1 to TRBJ2-3; no check of the table's D call, TRBD2, against the DNA was made. TRBV21-1 constitutes a pseudogene. The CDR3 protein is CASSRTGGPRGLCGTDTQYF. In nucleotide form, the sequence is TGTGCCAGCAGCAGGACGGGAGGTCCTCGGGGGTTATGCGGGACAGATACGCAGTATTTT.